A single sample is the source of the 26 T cell receptor beta chains below, sequenced in a study of cytomegalovirus exposure and HLA in healthy donors. PCR involved 60 Vbeta and 13 Jbeta primers. Libraries were prepared by immunoSEQ multiplex PCR; TCRdb keeps only in-frame clonotypes and omits some of them. Of 75,000 to 100,000 clones detected, over 75% appear once; the ten largest clones hold around 3%. The sample was PBMCs. Receptor source: a man in his forties in good health and CMV-seronegative.

The chain employs TRBV19 and TRBJ2-5; the D gene is possibly TRBD2 (5 bases). Germline CDR1 and CDR2: LNHDA and SQIVND (reference sequence). The CDR3 has 14 amino acids. V was clipped by 1 base and J by 4 bases, with 10 bases between them. CDR3 bases: TGTGCCAGTAGTATAGCGGGGTCTGGAGAGACCCAGTACTTC. It translates to CASSIAGSGETQYF.

This clone appeared a single time. The chain carries TRBV19 and TRBJ2-7, with 8 bases fitting TRBD1. The J segment lost 0 bases and the V segment lost 8 bases, leaving 15 bases of the junction unmatched. The CDR3 has 17 amino acids. Germline loops: CDR1 LNHDA, CDR2 SQIVND (reference sequence). CDR3 DNA sequence: TGTGCCAGTTTAGGGACAGGCCCCGCTCCCGTCTCCTACGAGCAGTACTTC. It yields the protein CASLGTGPAPVSYEQYF.

This clone was observed a few times. The chain employs TRBV11-3 and TRBJ2-2; D may be TRBD1 (5 bases). The germline CDR1 and CDR2 sequences are SGHNT and YENEEA. The CDR3 loop spans 13 amino acids. V gave up 2 bases and J gave up 6 bases, with 7 bases separating them. CDR3 nucleotides: TGTGCCAGCAGCTTACAGGGCGCCGGGGAGCTGTTTTTT. It codes for CASSLQGAGELFF.

This chain connects TRBV11-3 to TRBJ2-2, with D perhaps TRBD1 (6 bases). CDR3 length equals 15 residues. V lost 5 bases and J 1 base, leaving 11 bases between the germline ends. Germline V gene sequence: CDR1 SGHNT, CDR2 YENEEA. As DNA, the CDR3 is TGTGCCAGCAGCAAGACCAGGGGGAACACCGGGGAGCTGTTTTTT. Translation: CASSKTRGNTGELFF.

The rearrangement uses TRBV5-1 and TRBJ2-1; TRBD2 agrees at 10 bases. Germline values: CDR1 SGHRS, CDR2 YFSETQ. J gave up 8 bases and V 5 bases, and 7 bases lay outside the gene matches. This CDR3 spans 14 amino acids. Here the CDR3 DNA reads TGCGCCAGCAGTTTCCTAGCGGGAGAAGATGAGCAGTTCTTC. Protein sequence: CASSFLAGEDEQFF.

With regard to this clone: An end of the junction differs from the germline gene, which may be a read error. V is TRBV30 and J is TRBJ2-1; 8 bases are a match to TRBD2. There are 15 residues in the CDR3. The germline gives CDR1 GTSNPN, CDR2 SVGIG (reference sequence). The CDR3 region is CAGSTGGGRNNEQFF. The CDR3 DNA is TGTGCCGGGAGTACGGGGGGGGGCCGAAACAATGAGCAGTTCTTC.

V usage is TRBV9 and J usage is TRBJ1-6; no reliable D call. V shed 2 bases and J shed 0 bases, with 6 bases lying between them. This CDR3 region has 15 residues. Germline loops: CDR1 SGDLS, CDR2 YYNGEE. The CDR3 is CASSVGSSYNSPLHF. CDR3 sequence (DNA): TGTGCCAGCAGCGTGGGGAGCTCCTATAATTCACCCCTCCACTTT.

This chain joins TRBV6-1 and TRBJ1-6; no definite D call. Germline-derived CDR1 and CDR2 are MNHNS and SASEGT. With 7 bases removed from V and 6 bases from J, the gap between germline ends came to 10 bases. The CDR3 spans 13 residues. The CDR3 nucleotides are TGTGCCAGCATTCGGACTCTTAATTCACCCCTCCACTTT. Protein: CASIRTLNSPLHF.

J is TRBJ1-1 and V is TRBV30; no definite D call. Per germline, CDR1 GTSNPN and CDR2 SVGIG (reference sequence). V lost 3 bases and J lost 3, with 11 bases in between. The CDR3 runs 13 residues. The CDR3 protein is CAWRAGGDTEAFF. CDR3 in DNA: TGTGCCTGGAGAGCTGGCGGGGACACTGAAGCTTTCTTT.

This chain links TRBV7-9 with TRBJ1-2; D not resolved. The CDR3 is 14 residues long. CDR1 and CDR2 from the germline V gene are SEHNR and FQNEAQ (reference sequence). V lost 3 bases to trimming and J lost 8 bases, with 16 bases between them. The CDR3 here is CASSFSAMEWGYTF. The CDR3 DNA follows: TGTGCCAGCAGCTTTTCCGCTATGGAGTGGGGCTACACCTTC.

This clone was seen a single time. The chain carries TRBV5-1 and TRBJ1-3, with 7 nucleotides matching TRBD1. Per germline, CDR1 SGHRS and CDR2 YFSETQ. This CDR3 contains 16 residues. The ends lost 4 bases at V and 0 bases at J; junction bases unmatched: 7. The CDR3 DNA is TGCGCCAGCAGCAGTCAGGGGGTGAACTCTGGAAACACCATATATTTT. Translating gives CASSSQGVNSGNTIYF. Drawing the rest from reference TRBV5-1 and TRBJ1-3, the complete variable domain is KAGVTQTPRYLIKTRGQQVTLSCSPISGHRSVSWYQQTPGQGLQFLFEYFSETQRNKGNFPGRFSGRQFSNSRSEMNVSTLELGDSALYLCASSSQGVNSGNTIYFGEGSWLTVV.

The rearrangement links TRBV10-2 to TRBJ1-1; perhaps TRBD1 as D (6 bases). Per germline, CDR1 WSHSY and CDR2 SAAADI. V shed 8 bases and J shed 1 base, with 11 bases lying between them. The CDR3 extends over 13 amino acids. As DNA, the CDR3 is TGCGCCAGCCTAGGGGGGGGGAACACTGAAGCTTTCTTT. It translates to CASLGGGNTEAFF.

The chain has TRBV9 and TRBJ1-4; tentatively, D is TRBD1 (6 bases). V was shortened by 4 bases and J by 4 bases, with 11 bases between the two germline ends. CDR1 and CDR2 (germline): SGDLS, YYNGEE. CDR3 length equals 14 residues. CDR3 bases: TGTGCCAGCAGCCCGGGGGGGCGTAATGAAAAACTGTTTTTT. Translating it yields CASSPGGRNEKLFF.

The J gene is TRBJ1-6, the V gene TRBV18, with a tentative D call TRBD1 (5 bases). Germline assignment: CDR1 KGHSH and CDR2 LQKENI. This CDR3 region has 15 residues. Trimming took off 6 bases at V and 9 bases at J, with 18 bases between the two ends. The CDR3 here is CASSPRRDRGSPLHF. In DNA form, the CDR3 reads TGTGCCAGCTCCCCTCGGAGGGACCGTGGTTCACCCCTCCACTTT.

The V gene is TRBV28, the J gene TRBJ1-1; 8 bases align to TRBD1. This CDR3 region has 14 residues. Germline V gene data show CDR1 as MDHEN and CDR2 as SYDVKM. Trimming cost V 3 bases and J 0 bases; bases outside gene matches: 0. The CDR3 loop reads CASSLTGVNTEAFF. The CDR3 DNA reads TGTGCCAGCAGTTTGACAGGGGTGAACACTGAAGCTTTCTTT.

The rearrangement joins TRBV18 to TRBJ1-1; TRBD1 is a possible D gene (5 bases). Germline CDR1 and CDR2: KGHSH and LQKENI. V lost 3 bases, J lost 6 bases, and 11 bases lay in between. The CDR3 is 13 amino acids. The CDR3 sequence is CASSPSRDAEAFF. The CDR3 nucleotides read TGTGCCAGCTCACCCTCCAGGGATGCTGAAGCTTTCTTT.

This chain uses TRBV7-7 with TRBJ2-3; the D gene is possibly TRBD2 (5 bases). CDR1 is SSHAT and CDR2 is FNYEAQ in the germline V gene (reference sequence). V lost 2 bases, J lost 5 bases, and 8 bases lay in between. The CDR3 is 13 amino acids. The CDR3 coding sequence is TGTGCCAGCAGCTTACTCGCGGGAGATACGCAGTATTTT. This sequence encodes CASSLLAGDTQYF.

The chain employs TRBV19 and TRBJ2-5; D may be TRBD2 (6 bases). This CDR3 is built from 13 residues. Trimming took off 4 bases at V and 4 bases at J, with 10 bases between the two ends. CDR1 is LNHDA, CDR2 SQIVND, per germline (reference sequence). The CDR3 loop reads CASSTSVPETQYF. CDR3 nucleotide sequence: TGTGCCAGTAGTACTAGCGTTCCAGAGACCCAGTACTTC.

CDR3 bases: TGTGCCACCAGCAGAGATGGGACGGGACAGGGGGGTCCAAACTATGGCTACACCTTC. Translating gives CATSRDGTGQGGPNYGYTF. The chain has TRBV15 and TRBJ1-2; 11 positions match TRBD1. The CDR3 consists of 19 residues. The J segment lost 2 bases and the V segment lost 0 bases, leaving 11 bases of the junction unmatched. The V gene's germline CDR1 is LNHNV and CDR2 YYDKDF (reference sequence).

The chain links TRBV21-1 to TRBJ1-5; the table's D gene call, TRBD1, was not cross checked with the DNA. TRBV21-1 is flagged as a pseudogene. The CDR3 runs 19 residues. The CDR3 loop reads CASSKDSTGTDYSNQPQHF. CDR3 DNA sequence: TGTGCCAGCAGCAAAGATTCCACCGGGACAGATTATAGCAATCAGCCCCAGCATTTT.

J is TRBJ2-7 and V is TRBV28; tentative D call: TRBD1 (5 bases). V was clipped by 6 bases and J by 4 bases, with 22 bases between them. CDR1 is MDHEN, CDR2 SYDVKM, per germline. This CDR3 contains 16 residues. The DNA of the CDR3 is TGTGCCAGCAGAGAGGCTGGACAAGCTAGGTTTTACGAGCAGTACTTC. This translates into CASREAGQARFYEQYF.

In DNA, the CDR3 is TGTGCCAGCTCTAAAGTAAACACTGAAGCTTTCTTT. Protein: CASSKVNTEAFF. This chain uses TRBV13 with TRBJ1-1; D gene ambiguous. This CDR3 has 12 amino acids. The V and J ends lost 8 bases and 2 bases respectively, with 9 bases between them. Germline assignment: CDR1 PRHDT and CDR2 FYEKMQ (reference sequence). The full variable domain, its missing parts supplied by reference TRBV13 and TRBJ1-1, is AAGVIQSPRHLIKEKRETATLKCYPIPRHDTVYWYQQGPGQDPQFLISFYEKMQSDKGSIPDRFSAQQFSDYHSELNMSSLELGDSALYFCASSKVNTEAFFGQGTRLTVV.

V gene TRBV11-2 combines with J gene TRBJ2-2; TRBD1 matches at 7 bases. The trim removed 6 bases at V and 5 bases at J, leaving 9 bases unmatched. CDR3 length equals 15 residues. Germline values: CDR1 SGHAT, CDR2 FQNNGV. The CDR3 loop is CASSPSTGATGELFF. The CDR3 DNA reads as TGTGCCAGCAGTCCATCCACAGGGGCAACCGGGGAGCTGTTTTTT.

The chain employs TRBV10-1 and TRBJ2-5; TRBD1 matches at 7 bases. This CDR3 is built from 15 residues. The junction had 6 bases not matched to a gene; V was cut back by 3 bases and J by 2 bases. In germline, CDR1 is WNHNN, CDR2 SYGVQD (reference sequence). For the CDR3, the DNA is TGCGCCAGCAGTGACGCCAGACAGGGTCAAGAGACCCAGTACTTC. It translates to CASSDARQGQETQYF.

The V and J genes are TRBV6-5 and TRBJ1-2; 8 nucleotides align to TRBD1. The CDR3 runs to 15 residues. Germline V CDR1 and CDR2: MNHEY, SVGAGI. With 2 bases clipped from V and 3 bases from J, the junction kept 5 bases outside the gene matches. The CDR3 reads CASSYAGGADYGYTF. The CDR3 nucleotides read TGTGCCAGCAGTTACGCAGGGGGCGCGGACTATGGCTACACCTTC.

V gene TRBV6-1 combines with J gene TRBJ2-2; D may be TRBD2 (5 bases). The CDR3 has 13 residues. The V end was cut by 0 bases, the J end by 8 bases, with 7 bases between. Germline values: CDR1 MNHNS, CDR2 SASEGT. CDR3 bases: TGTGCCAGCAGTGAAGCACTAGGTGGGGAGCTGTTTTTT. Amino acid sequence: CASSEALGGELFF.